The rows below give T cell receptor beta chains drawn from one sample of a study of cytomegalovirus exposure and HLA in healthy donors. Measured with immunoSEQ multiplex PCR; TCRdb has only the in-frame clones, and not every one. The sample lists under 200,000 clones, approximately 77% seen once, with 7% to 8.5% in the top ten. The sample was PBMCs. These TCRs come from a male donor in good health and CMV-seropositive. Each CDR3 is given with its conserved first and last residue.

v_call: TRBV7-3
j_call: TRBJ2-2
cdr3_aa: CASSLNDSPSTGELFF

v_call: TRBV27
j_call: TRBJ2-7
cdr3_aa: CASSSGQAGPEQYF

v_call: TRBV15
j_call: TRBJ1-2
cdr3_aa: CATSRDRTVSNYGYTF

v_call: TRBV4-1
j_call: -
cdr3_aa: CASSQDGANEQYF

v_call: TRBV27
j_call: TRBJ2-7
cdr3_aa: CASTRPGSPYEQYF

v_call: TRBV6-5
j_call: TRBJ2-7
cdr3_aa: CASSYSRDRAYEQYF

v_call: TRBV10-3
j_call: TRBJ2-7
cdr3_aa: CAITGGGYEQYF

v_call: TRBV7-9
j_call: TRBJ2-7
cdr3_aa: CASSLGTSHYEQYF

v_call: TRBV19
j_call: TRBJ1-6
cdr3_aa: CASSIDRQGRSPLHF

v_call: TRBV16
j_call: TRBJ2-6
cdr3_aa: CASSQFVGHHLAGANVLTF

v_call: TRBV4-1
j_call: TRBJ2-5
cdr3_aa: CASSRIGTEGTQYF

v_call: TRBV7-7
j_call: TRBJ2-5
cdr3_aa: CASSLGGGAQETQYF

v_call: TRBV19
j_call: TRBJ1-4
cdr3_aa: CASSRGTGGIEKLFF

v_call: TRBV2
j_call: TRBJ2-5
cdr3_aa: CASSEEEQGQQYF